Presented here are 25 T cell receptor beta chains from one specimen sequenced in a study of post-analysis software for immune sequencing data. General study findings and limits: Controls showed lower frequencies than patients for four to six TRBV segments, and TRBV5-6, TRBV5-1 and TRBV20-1 were among these.

The library was made from cDNA and included unique molecular identifiers. TCRdb fed the PCR reads into MiXCR, producing one record per CDR3 protein. The sample contains approximately 690,000 distinct CDR3 sequences, more than 50% of which appear only once. What these receptors recognize is not known. The specimen was blood. These TCRs come from a girl under 10 years old with multiple sclerosis.

Of note for this clonotype: At one of its ends the junction is not consistent with the germline gene, which may arise from a read error. The chain links TRBV5-1 to TRBJ2-7, with D perhaps TRBD1 or TRBD2 (5 bases each). The length of the CDR3 is 15 residues. Germline values: CDR1 SGHRS, CDR2 YFSETQ. The CDR3 DNA is TGCGCCGGCAGCAAAGGGGACCAAAGCTCCTACGAGCAGTACTTC. Residues: CAGSKGDQSSYEQYF.

The rearrangement joins TRBV6-5 to TRBJ2-1; 9 nucleotides line up with TRBD2. The CDR3 is 15 amino acids. V shed 2 bases and J 4 bases; nucleotides not matched to a gene: 3. CDR1 and CDR2 from the germline V gene are MNHEY and SVGAGI. The CDR3 loop reads CASSYMLAGYNEQFF. CDR3 coding DNA: TGTGCCAGCAGTTACATGCTAGCGGGGTACAATGAGCAGTTCTTC.

This clonotype has a handful of counts. The chain recombines TRBV5-7 with TRBJ2-7; 10 nucleotides match TRBD1. TRBV5-7 is identified as an open reading frame with a role that is uncertain. The CDR3 has 16 residues. Unmatched junction bases numbered 7, after V lost 4 bases and J lost 0 bases. CDR3 sequence reads: CASSGRDRGGSYEQYF. DNA for the CDR3: TGTGCCAGCAGCGGCCGGGACAGGGGCGGCTCCTACGAGCAGTACTTC.

CDR3 in amino acids: CSVEGQRESASYNEQFF. In DNA, the CDR3 is TGCAGCGTTGAGGGGCAGCGGGAGTCCGCATCATACAATGAGCAGTTCTTC. The chain employs TRBV29-1 and TRBJ2-1; 8 nucleotides align to TRBD2. Germline trimming cut 3 bases from V and 4 bases from J; bases unmatched to any gene: 14. The CDR3 has 17 amino acids. Germline loops: CDR1 SQVTM, CDR2 ANQGSEA.

J is TRBJ1-2 and V is TRBV29-1, with 10 bases aligning to TRBD1. The germline V gene has CDR1 SQVTM and CDR2 ANQGSEA. There are 13 residues in the CDR3. The trim removed 5 bases at V and 4 bases at J, leaving 4 bases unmatched. In nucleotides, the CDR3 is TGCAGCGTTTGGACAGGGGGAATCTATGGCTACACCTTC. Translated, it gives CSVWTGGIYGYTF. Full variable domain (remainder filled in from reference TRBV29-1 and TRBJ1-2): SAVISQKPSRDICQRGTSLTIQCQVDSQVTMMFWYRQQPGQSLTLIATANQGSEATYESGFVIDKFPISRPNLTFSTLTVSNMSPEDSSIYLCSVWTGGIYGYTFGSGTRLTVV.

This rearrangement joins TRBV29-1 to TRBJ1-5; D not certain. The germline CDR1 and CDR2 sequences are SQVTM and ANQGSEA. The CDR3 totals 11 residues. The CDR3 loop is CSAGDNQPQHF. The CDR3 bases are TGCAGTGCCGGGGACAATCAGCCCCAGCATTTT.

About this clonotype itself: A read error may produce the germline difference seen at one junction end. The chain recombines TRBV7-2 with TRBJ1-2; 7 bases are a match to TRBD1. The CDR3 length is 13 residues. Germline loops: CDR1 SGHTA, CDR2 FQGNSA. This CDR3 reads CASTMDRIYGYTF. The CDR3 DNA follows: TGCGCCAGCACCATGGACAGGATATATGGCTACACCTTC.

The chain uses TRBV7-2 and TRBJ1-6; TRBD1 agrees at 7 bases. This CDR3 is built from 15 residues. The germline CDR1 and CDR2 sequences are SGHTA and FQGNSA. After removal of 5 bases from V and 7 bases from J, the junction contained 8 bases not matched to a gene. CDR3 nucleotide sequence: TGTGCCAGCAGCCCTTGGGGGACAGCGAATTCACCCCTCCACTTT. Its protein is CASSPWGTANSPLHF.

This clonotype occurred a few times. This chain connects TRBV9 to TRBJ2-5; 10 positions match TRBD1. J lost 4 bases, V lost 0 bases, and 0 bases had no gene match. Germline values: CDR1 SGDLS, CDR2 YYNGEE. CDR3 length equals 14 residues. CDR3 loop: CASSVGDRGETQYF. CDR3 DNA: TGTGCCAGCAGCGTAGGGGACAGGGGAGAGACCCAGTACTTC.

V and J are TRBV9 and TRBJ2-7; no firm D call. The CDR3 loop spans 14 amino acids. The V gene lost 4 bases and the J gene lost 1 base, with 12 bases spanning the gap. The germline gives CDR1 SGDLS, CDR2 YYNGEE. CDR3 protein: CASSPSWGSYEQYF. Written as DNA, the CDR3 is TGTGCCAGCAGCCCTTCCTGGGGATCCTACGAGCAGTACTTC.

As for this clonotype: Germline is not matched at one junction end, which may reflect a read error. This chain links TRBV7-2 with TRBJ2-1; TRBD2 agrees at 8 bases. In germline, CDR1 is SGHTA, CDR2 FQGNSA. The CDR3 covers 15 residues. CDR3 loop: CASSLGSGMHNEQFF. The CDR3 region has the DNA TGTGCCAGCAGTTTAGGTAGCGGGATGCACAATGAGCAGTTCTTC.

The genes are TRBV7-6 and TRBJ2-7, with D perhaps TRBD1 (6 bases). The CDR3 runs to 18 residues. In germline, CDR1 is SGHVS, CDR2 FNYEAQ. Trimming removed 2 bases at V and 2 bases at J, with 22 bases between. This CDR3 is CASSLRPLIQDSAYEQYF. Here the CDR3 DNA reads TGTGCCAGCAGCTTACGCCCTTTGATACAGGACAGCGCCTACGAGCAGTACTTC.

This clonotype has just a few counts. For the CDR3, the DNA is TGCAGTGTTCTAGACACGTCCAACTATGGCTACACCTTC. Encoded protein: CSVLDTSNYGYTF. The chain recombines TRBV20-1 with TRBJ1-2; D gene uncertain. Germline-derived CDR1 and CDR2 are DFQATT and SNEGSKA (reference sequence). The CDR3 extends over 13 amino acids. Trimming removed 7 bases at V and 2 bases at J, with 14 bases between.

The chain is built from TRBV5-1 and TRBJ2-1; 9 bases are shared with TRBD2. Trimming at V came to 4 bases and at J to 12 bases, leaving 14 bases not matched to a gene. Germline V lookup: CDR1 SGHRS, CDR2 YFSETQ. The CDR3 has 15 residues. The CDR3 coding sequence is TGCGCCAGCAGCCCCGGCCTGGCGGGAGGGCGGGTGCAGTTCTTC. This translates into CASSPGLAGGRVQFF.

V and J are TRBV7-8 and TRBJ2-7; D is ambiguous. Germline V gene data show CDR1 as SGHVS and CDR2 as FQNEAQ. Between the trimmed V and J ends, which lost 1 base and 3 bases, there was a span of 10 bases. The CDR3 sequence is 14 residues long. The CDR3 bases are TGTGCCAGCAGCTTAGGCGTGACATACTACGAGCAGTACTTC. It codes for CASSLGVTYYEQYF.

The CDR3 region has the DNA TGCGCCAGCAGCGCATCGACTAGCGGGGGCTGGGAGACCCAGTACTTC. Amino acids: CASSASTSGGWETQYF. This rearrangement joins TRBV5-1 to TRBJ2-5, with TRBD2 matching over 12 bases. Trimming cost V 4 bases and J 5 bases; bases outside gene matches: 9. Germline-derived CDR1 and CDR2 are SGHRS and YFSETQ. This CDR3 spans 16 amino acids.

The genes are TRBV3-1 and TRBJ2-3, with D perhaps TRBD1 (6 bases). The V end was cut by 8 bases, the J end by 7 bases, with 10 bases between. The CDR3 has 11 residues. CDR1 is LGHDT, CDR2 YNNKEL, per germline (reference sequence). In DNA, the CDR3 is TGTGCCAGCGGACAGATTTATACGCAGTATTTT. Translated, it gives CASGQIYTQYF.

The rearrangement links TRBV15 to TRBJ2-5, with D perhaps TRBD2 (6 bases). CDR1 is LNHNV, CDR2 YYDKDF, per germline (reference sequence). This CDR3 spans 14 amino acids. Trimming removed 7 bases at V and 2 bases at J, with 14 bases between. The CDR3 here is CATILRRGQETQYF. The DNA of the CDR3 is TGTGCCACCATTCTGCGGCGGGGTCAAGAGACCCAGTACTTC.

The V call is TRBV7-8, the J call TRBJ2-5, with D perhaps TRBD1 or TRBD2 (6 bases each). The J call is in doubt because the DNA end fits TRBJ2-7 better. The germline CDR1 and CDR2 sequences are SGHVS and FQNEAQ. The CDR3 totals 16 residues. The CDR3 nucleotides read TGTGCCAGCAGCTTAGTGGGGGGCACCCGAATCCACGAGCAGTACTTC. This gives the protein CASSLVGGTRIHEQYF.

V and J are TRBV7-9 and TRBJ1-2; D is unclear. Germline lookup yields CDR1 SEHNR and CDR2 FQNEAQ (reference sequence). CDR3 length equals 11 residues. V was pared by 4 bases and J by 8 bases, with 8 bases between. Written as DNA, the CDR3 is TGTGCCAGCAGCTCTGAAGGCGGCTACACCTTC. Protein product: CASSSEGGYTF.

V and J are TRBV29-1 and TRBJ2-1; no clear D gene. V was shortened by 1 base and J by 0 bases, with 10 bases between the two germline ends. This CDR3 has 15 amino acids. CDR1 SQVTM and CDR2 ANQGSEA come from the germline V gene. CDR3 sequence: CSVEGSKFSYNEQFF. The CDR3 DNA follows: TGCAGCGTTGAAGGCTCTAAATTCTCCTACAATGAGCAGTTCTTC.

The chain links TRBV19 to TRBJ1-1; D possibly corresponds to TRBD1 (5 bases). Trimming cost V 4 bases and J 14 bases, with 20 bases left between them. This CDR3 comprises 13 residues. In germline, CDR1 is LNHDA, CDR2 SQIVND (reference sequence). The CDR3 DNA follows: TGTGCCAGTAGTACGGCCGGGGCGGCACCGGACTTCTTT. Translated: CASSTAGAAPDFF.

This clonotype has just a few counts. This chain uses TRBV29-1 with TRBJ2-1; 9 bases are shared with TRBD1. There are 15 residues in the CDR3. The trim removed 0 bases at V and 8 bases at J, leaving 8 bases unmatched. Per germline, CDR1 SQVTM and CDR2 ANQGSEA. CDR3 nucleotide sequence: TGCAGCGTTGAAGATCCGGGACAGGGTTTGTATGAGCAGTTCTTC. Protein product: CSVEDPGQGLYEQFF.

The chain is built from TRBV5-1 and TRBJ1-1, with TRBD1 matching 7 bases. Trimming removed 0 bases from V and 6 bases from J; junction bases left unmatched: 2. CDR3 length equals 13 residues. In germline, CDR1 is SGHRS, CDR2 YFSETQ. The CDR3 region is CASSLGQGAEAFF. The CDR3 DNA reads as TGCGCCAGCAGCTTGGGACAGGGAGCTGAAGCTTTCTTT.

This chain uses TRBV7-2 with TRBJ2-5; 8 bases agree with TRBD1. The length of the CDR3 is 14 residues. Germline V gene sequence: CDR1 SGHTA, CDR2 FQGNSA. J lost 1 base, V lost 6 bases, and 4 bases had no gene match. The CDR3 DNA follows: TGTGCCAGCAGTGACAGGGGACCCCAAGAGACCCAGTACTTC. Its translation: CASSDRGPQETQYF.